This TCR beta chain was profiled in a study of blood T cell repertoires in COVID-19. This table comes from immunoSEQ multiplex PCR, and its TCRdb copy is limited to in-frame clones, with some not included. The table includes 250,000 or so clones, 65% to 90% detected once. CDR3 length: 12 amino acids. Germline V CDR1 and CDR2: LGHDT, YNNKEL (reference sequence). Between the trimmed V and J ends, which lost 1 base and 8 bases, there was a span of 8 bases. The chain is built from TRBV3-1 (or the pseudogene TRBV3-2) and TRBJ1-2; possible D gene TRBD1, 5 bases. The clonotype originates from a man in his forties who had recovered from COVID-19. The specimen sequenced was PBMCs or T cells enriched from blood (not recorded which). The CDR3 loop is CASSQARAGYTF. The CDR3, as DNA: TGTGCCAGCAGCCAAGCCAGGGCCGGCTACACCTTC.